One sample yielded the 6 T cell receptor beta chains listed below, sequenced in a study of technical replicates of blood from a handful of donors. The repertoire was sequenced with immunoSEQ multiplex PCR; TCRdb's copy has only in-frame clones and lacks some. This table holds about 69,000 clones, 75% to 90% found once. Material for sequencing was PBMCs. The receptor set was obtained from a human donor in good health. Some clones in this sample may be carry-over from other donors' samples.

CDR3 coding DNA: TGTGCCAGCAGTCCGCGGACAGTAAATAGCAATCAGCCCCAGCATTTT. Translating gives CASSPRTVNSNQPQHF. The J gene is TRBJ1-5, the V gene TRBV27; TRBD1 is a possible D gene (6 bases). The CDR3 consists of 16 residues. V was trimmed by 5 bases and J by 0 bases, leaving 14 bases between them. Germline-derived CDR1 and CDR2 are MNHEY and SMNVEV (reference sequence).

The V call is TRBV11-2, the J call TRBJ2-2; D is possibly TRBD1 (6 bases). Germline CDR1 and CDR2: SGHAT and FQNNGV. This CDR3 has 16 residues. V lost 3 bases and J lost 1, with 12 bases in between. The CDR3 loop reads CASSFQGWGNTGELFF. In nucleotides, the CDR3 is TGTGCCAGCAGCTTCCAGGGGTGGGGGAACACCGGGGAGCTGTTTTTT.

This chain uses TRBV7-3 with TRBJ1-2; weak D call: TRBD1 (5 bases). This CDR3 region has 16 residues. Germline CDR1 is SGHTA and CDR2 is FQGTGA. V was shortened by 6 bases and J by 3 bases, with 20 bases between the two germline ends. CDR3 protein: CASRLRESGRDYGYTF. The CDR3 nucleotides are TGTGCCAGCAGACTAAGAGAGTCAGGGAGGGACTATGGCTACACCTTC. The full variable domain, with the rest looked up from reference TRBV7-3 and TRBJ1-2, is GAGVSQTPSNKVTEKGKYVELRCDPISGHTALYWYRQSLGQGPEFLIYFQGTGAADDSGLPNDRFFAVRPEGSVSTLKIQRTERGDSAVYLCASRLRESGRDYGYTFGSGTRLTVV.

The chain joins TRBV2 to TRBJ1-1; D unresolved. The V and J ends lost 2 bases and 3 bases respectively, with 7 bases between them. Germline V gene lookup returns CDR1 SNHLY and CDR2 FYNNEI. The CDR3 loop spans 13 amino acids. CDR3 loop: CASSEPEDTEAFF. The CDR3 DNA reads as TGTGCCAGCAGTGAACCAGAGGACACTGAAGCTTTCTTT.

The V and J genes are TRBV16 and TRBJ1-5; a possible D gene is TRBD1 (5 bases). CDR3 length equals 16 residues. Trimming stripped 0 bases from V and 4 bases from J, with 13 bases between. Germline V gene data show CDR1 as KGHSY and CDR2 as FQNENV. CDR3 DNA: TGTGCCAGCAGCCAATCGTACAGGTCCCCAAATCAGCCCCAGCATTTT. This translates into CASSQSYRSPNQPQHF.

This clone showed up just a few times. The chain has TRBV5-5 and TRBJ1-1; D is unclear. Germline-derived CDR1 and CDR2 are SGHKS and YYEKEE (reference sequence). Deletions cut 0 bases from V and 0 bases from J, with 9 bases between. There are 15 residues in the CDR3. The CDR3: CASSLEIYMNTEAFF. CDR3 nucleotides: TGTGCCAGCAGCTTGGAAATATACATGAACACTGAAGCTTTCTTT.